This TCR beta chain was identified in a study of control samples from healthy donors and cancer patients. This clone was seen a single time. The ends were cut back, 4 bases at V and 7 bases at J, with 19 bases in the middle. The length of the CDR3 is 15 residues. The V gene's germline CDR1 is MNHEY and CDR2 SMNVEV (reference sequence). Sequencing used immunoSEQ multiplex PCR; TCRdb keeps in-frame clones, though not all of them. Found here are around 81,000 clones, more than 85% of them singletons; the top ten hold 1.5%. The sequencing input was blood. The genes are TRBV27 and TRBJ1-2, with a tentative D call TRBD1 (5 bases). The TCR originated in a woman aged 25 to 45 in good health. CDR3 DNA: TGTGCCAGCAGTTGGACAAAAGGGGTTAAGACTGGCTACACCTTC. It codes for CASSWTKGVKTGYTF.